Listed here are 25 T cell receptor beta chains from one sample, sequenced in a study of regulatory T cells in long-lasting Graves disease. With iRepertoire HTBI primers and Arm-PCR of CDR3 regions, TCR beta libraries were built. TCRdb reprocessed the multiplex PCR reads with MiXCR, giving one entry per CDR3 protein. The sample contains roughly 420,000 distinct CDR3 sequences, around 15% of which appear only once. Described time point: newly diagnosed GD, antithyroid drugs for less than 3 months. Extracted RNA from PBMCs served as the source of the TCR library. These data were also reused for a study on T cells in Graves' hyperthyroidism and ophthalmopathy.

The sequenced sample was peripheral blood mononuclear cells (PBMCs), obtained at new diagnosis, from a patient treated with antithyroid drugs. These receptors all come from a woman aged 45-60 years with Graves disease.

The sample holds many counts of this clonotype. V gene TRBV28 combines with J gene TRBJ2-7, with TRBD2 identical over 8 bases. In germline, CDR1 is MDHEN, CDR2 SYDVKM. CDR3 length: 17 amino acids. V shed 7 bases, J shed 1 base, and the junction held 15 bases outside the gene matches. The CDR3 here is CASTLDLGGGTSYEQYF. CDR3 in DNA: TGTGCCAGCACCCTCGACCTCGGGGGGGGCACTTCCTACGAGCAGTACTTC.

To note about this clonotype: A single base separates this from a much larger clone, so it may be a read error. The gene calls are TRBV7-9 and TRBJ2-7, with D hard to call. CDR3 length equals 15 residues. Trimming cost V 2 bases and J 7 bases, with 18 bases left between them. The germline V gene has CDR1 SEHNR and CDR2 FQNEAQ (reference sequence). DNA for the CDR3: TGTGCCAGCAGCTTAAGCCAACTATTGACCAATGAGCAGTACTTC. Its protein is CASSLSQLLTNEQYF.

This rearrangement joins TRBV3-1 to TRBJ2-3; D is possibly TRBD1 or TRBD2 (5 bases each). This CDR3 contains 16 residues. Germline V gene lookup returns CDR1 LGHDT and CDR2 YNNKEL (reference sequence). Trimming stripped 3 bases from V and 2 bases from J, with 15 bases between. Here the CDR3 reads CASSHGATYITDTQYF. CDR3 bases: TGTGCCAGCAGCCACGGGGCCACTTACATCACAGATACGCAGTATTTT.

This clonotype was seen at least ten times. DNA of the CDR3: TGCGCCAGCACCGACAGAGGGGGGAGCTCCTACGAGCAGTACTTC. Translated: CASTDRGGSSYEQYF. The chain links TRBV5-1 to TRBJ2-7; D could derive from TRBD1 or TRBD2 (6 bases each). This CDR3 has 15 residues. Germline CDR1 SGHRS, CDR2 YFSETQ. V was pared by 6 bases and J by 0 bases, with 16 bases between.

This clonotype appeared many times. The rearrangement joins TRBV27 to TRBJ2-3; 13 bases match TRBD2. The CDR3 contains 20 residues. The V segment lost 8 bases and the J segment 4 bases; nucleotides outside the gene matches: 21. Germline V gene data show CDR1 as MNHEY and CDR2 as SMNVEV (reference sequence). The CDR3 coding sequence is TGTGCCAGCGGACGACCCATGGGACTAGCGGGAAGGGTTATGGCAGATACGCAGTATTTT. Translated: CASGRPMGLAGRVMADTQYF.

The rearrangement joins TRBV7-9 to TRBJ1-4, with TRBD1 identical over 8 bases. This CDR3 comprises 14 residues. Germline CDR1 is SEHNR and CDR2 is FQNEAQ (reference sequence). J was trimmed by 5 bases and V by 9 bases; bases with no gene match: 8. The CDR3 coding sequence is TGTGCCAGTGAAGCGGGACAGGAGAATGAAAAACTGTTTTTT. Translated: CASEAGQENEKLFF.

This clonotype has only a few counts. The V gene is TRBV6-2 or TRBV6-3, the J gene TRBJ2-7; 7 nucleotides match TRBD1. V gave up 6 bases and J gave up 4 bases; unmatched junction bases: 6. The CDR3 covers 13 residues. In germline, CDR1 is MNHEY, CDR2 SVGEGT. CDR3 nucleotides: TGTGCCAGCAGCTGGGACAGCTTTTACGAGCAGTACTTC. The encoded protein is CASSWDSFYEQYF.

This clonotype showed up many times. The CDR3 reads CASSPGQGAGETQYF. In DNA form, the CDR3 reads TGTGCCAGCAGTCCGGGACAGGGGGCGGGCGAGACCCAGTACTTC. V gene TRBV6-1 combines with J gene TRBJ2-5; TRBD1 matches at 12 bases. The CDR3 loop spans 15 amino acids. Trimming at V came to 5 bases and at J to 5 bases, leaving 6 bases not matched to a gene. Germline V gene data show CDR1 as MNHNS and CDR2 as SASEGT.

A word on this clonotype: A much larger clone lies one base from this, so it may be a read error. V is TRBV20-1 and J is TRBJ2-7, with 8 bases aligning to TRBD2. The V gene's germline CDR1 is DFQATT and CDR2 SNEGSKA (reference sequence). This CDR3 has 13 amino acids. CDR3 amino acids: CSTRGLVNYEQYF. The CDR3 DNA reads TGCAGTACTAGGGGACTAGTTAACTACGAGCAGTACTTC.

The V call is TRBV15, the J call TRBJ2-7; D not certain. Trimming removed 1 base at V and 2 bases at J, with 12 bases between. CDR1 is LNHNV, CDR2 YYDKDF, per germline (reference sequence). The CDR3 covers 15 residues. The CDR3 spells CATSRAWPTPYEQYF. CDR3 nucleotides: TGTGCCACCAGCAGAGCGTGGCCGACTCCCTACGAGCAGTACTTC. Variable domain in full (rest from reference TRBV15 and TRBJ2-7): DAMVIQNPRYQVTQFGKPVTLSCSQTLNHNVMYWYQQKSSQAPKLLFHYYDKDFNNEADTPDNFQSRRPNTSFCFLDIRSPGLGDTAMYLCATSRAWPTPYEQYFGPGTRLTVT.

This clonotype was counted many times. CDR3 sequence (DNA): TGCAGTGCTAGAGATTGGGACACGAAGCATGACACTGAAGCTTTCTTT. Its protein product is CSARDWDTKHDTEAFF. The J gene is TRBJ1-1, the V gene TRBV20-1; TRBD1 is a possible D gene (6 bases). Germline lookup yields CDR1 DFQATT and CDR2 SNEGSKA (reference sequence). Trimming stripped 0 bases from V and 3 bases from J, with 17 bases between. The CDR3 contains 16 residues.

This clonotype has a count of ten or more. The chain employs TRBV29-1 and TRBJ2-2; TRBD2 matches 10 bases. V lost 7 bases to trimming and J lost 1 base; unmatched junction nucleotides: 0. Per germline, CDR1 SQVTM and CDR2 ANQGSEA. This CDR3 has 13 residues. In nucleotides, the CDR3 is TGCAGCGCTAGCGGGAGGAACACCGGGGAGCTGTTTTTT. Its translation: CSASGRNTGELFF.

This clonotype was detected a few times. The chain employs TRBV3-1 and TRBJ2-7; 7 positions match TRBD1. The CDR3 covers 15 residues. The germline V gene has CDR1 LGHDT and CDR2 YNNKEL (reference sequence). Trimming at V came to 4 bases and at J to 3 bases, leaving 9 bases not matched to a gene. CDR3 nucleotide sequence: TGTGCCAGCAGCCGACGACAGGGTGGCCTCTACGAGCAGTACTTC. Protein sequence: CASSRRQGGLYEQYF.

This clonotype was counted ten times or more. The CDR3 DNA reads as TGTGCCAGCAGAACCGCACACTCCGGGACAGTGAATACAGAAGCTTTCTTT. It specifies CASRTAHSGTVNTEAFF. This chain uses TRBV28 with TRBJ1-1, with TRBD1 identical over 7 bases. Germline CDR1 reads MDHEN; CDR2 reads SYDVKM. The length of the CDR3 is 17 residues. Trimming removed 6 bases from V and 8 bases from J; junction bases left unmatched: 21.

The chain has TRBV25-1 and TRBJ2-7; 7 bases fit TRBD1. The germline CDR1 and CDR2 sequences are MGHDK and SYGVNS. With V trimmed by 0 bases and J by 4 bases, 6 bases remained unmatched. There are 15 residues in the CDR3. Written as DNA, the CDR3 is TGTGCCAGCAGTGAATATAGGGGGCGGAATTACGAGCAGTACTTC. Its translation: CASSEYRGRNYEQYF.

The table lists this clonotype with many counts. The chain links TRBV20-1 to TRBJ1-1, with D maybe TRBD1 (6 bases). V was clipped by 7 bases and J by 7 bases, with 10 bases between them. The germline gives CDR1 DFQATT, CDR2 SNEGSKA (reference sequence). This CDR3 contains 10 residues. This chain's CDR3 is CSGTENEAFF. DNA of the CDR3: TGCAGTGGGACAGAGAATGAAGCTTTCTTT.

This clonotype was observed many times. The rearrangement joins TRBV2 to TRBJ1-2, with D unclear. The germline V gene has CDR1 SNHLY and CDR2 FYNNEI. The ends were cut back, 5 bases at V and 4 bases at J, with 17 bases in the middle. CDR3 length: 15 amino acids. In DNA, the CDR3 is TGTGCCAGCAGTAATTCTGGGAGGCCGGTCTATGGCTACACCTTC. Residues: CASSNSGRPVYGYTF.

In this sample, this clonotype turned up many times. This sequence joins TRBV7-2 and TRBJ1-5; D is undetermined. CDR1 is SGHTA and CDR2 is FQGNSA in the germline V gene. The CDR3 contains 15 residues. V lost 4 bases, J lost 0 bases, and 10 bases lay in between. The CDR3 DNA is TGTGCCAGCAGCTGGGCACAAAATAGCAATCAGCCCCAGCATTTT. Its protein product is CASSWAQNSNQPQHF.

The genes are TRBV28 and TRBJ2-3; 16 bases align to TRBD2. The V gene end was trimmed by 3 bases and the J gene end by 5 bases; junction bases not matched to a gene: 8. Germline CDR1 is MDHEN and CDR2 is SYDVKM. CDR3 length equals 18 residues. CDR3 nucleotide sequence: TGTGCCAGCAGTTTCACACCGGGACTAGCGGGAGGGGGAGATACGCAGTATTTT. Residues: CASSFTPGLAGGGDTQYF.

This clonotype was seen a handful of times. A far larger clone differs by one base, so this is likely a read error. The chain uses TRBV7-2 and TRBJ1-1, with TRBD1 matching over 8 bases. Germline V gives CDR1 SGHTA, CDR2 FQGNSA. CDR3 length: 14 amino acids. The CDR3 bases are TGCGCCAGCAGATTGGGGACAGGCGGCACTGAAGCTTTCTTT. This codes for CASRLGTGGTEAFF.

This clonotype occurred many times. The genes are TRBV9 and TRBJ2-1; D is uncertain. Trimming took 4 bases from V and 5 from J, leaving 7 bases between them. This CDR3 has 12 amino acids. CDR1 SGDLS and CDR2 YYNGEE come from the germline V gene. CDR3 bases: TGTGCCAGCAGCACCTCAGACAATGAGCAGTTCTTC. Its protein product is CASSTSDNEQFF. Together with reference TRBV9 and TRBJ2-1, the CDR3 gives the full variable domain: DSGVTQTPKHLITATGQRVTLRCSPRSGDLSVYWYQQSLDQGLQFLIQYYNGEERAKGNILERFSAQQFPDLHSELNLSSLELGDSALYFCASSTSDNEQFFGPGTRLTVL.

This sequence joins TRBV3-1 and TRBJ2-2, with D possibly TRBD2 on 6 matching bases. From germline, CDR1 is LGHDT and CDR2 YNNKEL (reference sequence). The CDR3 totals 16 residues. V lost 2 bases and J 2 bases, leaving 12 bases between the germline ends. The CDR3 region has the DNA TGTGCCAGCAGCCAATTTAGCGGAACAAACACCGGGGAGCTGTTTTTT. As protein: CASSQFSGTNTGELFF.

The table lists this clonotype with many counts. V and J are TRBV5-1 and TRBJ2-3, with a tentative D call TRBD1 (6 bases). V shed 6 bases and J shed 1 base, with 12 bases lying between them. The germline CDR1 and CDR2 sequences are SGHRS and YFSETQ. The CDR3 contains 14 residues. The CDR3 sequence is CASNPGAGTDTQYF. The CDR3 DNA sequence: TGCGCCAGCAACCCAGGGGCCGGCACAGATACGCAGTATTTT.

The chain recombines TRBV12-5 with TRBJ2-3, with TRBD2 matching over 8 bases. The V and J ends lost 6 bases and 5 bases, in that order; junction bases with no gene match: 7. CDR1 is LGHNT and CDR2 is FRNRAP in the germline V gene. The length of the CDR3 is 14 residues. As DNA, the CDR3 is TGTGCTAGTGGCTCTCCCGCGGGGGGAGATACGCAGTATTTT. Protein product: CASGSPAGGDTQYF.

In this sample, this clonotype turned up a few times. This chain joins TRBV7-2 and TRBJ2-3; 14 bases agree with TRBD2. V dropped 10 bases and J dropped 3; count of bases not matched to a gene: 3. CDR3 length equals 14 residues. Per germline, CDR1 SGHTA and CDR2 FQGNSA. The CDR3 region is CATRLAGGTDTQYF. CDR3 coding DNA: TGTGCCACCAGACTAGCGGGGGGGACAGATACGCAGTATTTT.